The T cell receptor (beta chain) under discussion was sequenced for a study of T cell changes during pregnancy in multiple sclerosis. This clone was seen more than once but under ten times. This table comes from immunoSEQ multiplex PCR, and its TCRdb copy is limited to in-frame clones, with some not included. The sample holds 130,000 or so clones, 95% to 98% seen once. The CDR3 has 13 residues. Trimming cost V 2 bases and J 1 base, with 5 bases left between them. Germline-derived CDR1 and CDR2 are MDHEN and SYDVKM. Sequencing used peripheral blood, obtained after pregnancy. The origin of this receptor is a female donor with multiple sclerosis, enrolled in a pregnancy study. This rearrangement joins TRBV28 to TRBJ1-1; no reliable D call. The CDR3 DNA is TGTGCCAGCAGTTTACTAGGGAACACTGAAGCTTTCTTT. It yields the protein CASSLLGNTEAFF.